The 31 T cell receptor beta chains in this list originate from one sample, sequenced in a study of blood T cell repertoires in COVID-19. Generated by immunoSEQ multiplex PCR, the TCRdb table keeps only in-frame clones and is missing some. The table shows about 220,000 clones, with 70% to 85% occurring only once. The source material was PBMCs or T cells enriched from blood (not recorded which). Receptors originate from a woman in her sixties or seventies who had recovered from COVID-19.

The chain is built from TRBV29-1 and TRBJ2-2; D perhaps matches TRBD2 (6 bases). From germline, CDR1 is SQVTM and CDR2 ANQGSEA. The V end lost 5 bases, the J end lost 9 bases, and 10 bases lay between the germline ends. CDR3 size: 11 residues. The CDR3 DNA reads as TGCAGCGTTTGGGGGGAACGGGAGCTGTTTTTT. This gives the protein CSVWGERELFF.

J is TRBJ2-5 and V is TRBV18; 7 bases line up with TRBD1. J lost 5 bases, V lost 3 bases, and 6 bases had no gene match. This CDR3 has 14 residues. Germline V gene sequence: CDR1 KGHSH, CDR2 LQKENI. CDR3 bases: TGTGCCAGCTCACCGGACAGGCGAACGGAGACCCAGTACTTC. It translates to CASSPDRRTETQYF.

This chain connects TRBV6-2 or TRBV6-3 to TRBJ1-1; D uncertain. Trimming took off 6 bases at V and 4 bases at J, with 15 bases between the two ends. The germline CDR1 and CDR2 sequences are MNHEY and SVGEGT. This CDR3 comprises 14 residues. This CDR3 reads CASSKDAGFTEAFF. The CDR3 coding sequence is TGTGCCAGCAGCAAGGACGCGGGTTTCACTGAAGCTTTCTTT.

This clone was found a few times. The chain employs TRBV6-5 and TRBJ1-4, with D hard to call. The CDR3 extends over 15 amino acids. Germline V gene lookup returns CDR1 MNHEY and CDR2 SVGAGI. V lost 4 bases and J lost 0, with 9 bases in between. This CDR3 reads CASSSERATNEKLFF. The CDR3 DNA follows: TGTGCCAGCAGTTCCGAGAGGGCAACTAATGAAAAACTGTTTTTT.

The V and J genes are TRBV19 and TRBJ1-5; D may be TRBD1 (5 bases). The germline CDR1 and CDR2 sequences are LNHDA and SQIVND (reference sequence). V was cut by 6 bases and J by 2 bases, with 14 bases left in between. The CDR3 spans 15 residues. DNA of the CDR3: TGTGCCAGTAGCGCTCTCGGGGGGGGCAATCAGCCCCAGCATTTT. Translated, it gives CASSALGGGNQPQHF.

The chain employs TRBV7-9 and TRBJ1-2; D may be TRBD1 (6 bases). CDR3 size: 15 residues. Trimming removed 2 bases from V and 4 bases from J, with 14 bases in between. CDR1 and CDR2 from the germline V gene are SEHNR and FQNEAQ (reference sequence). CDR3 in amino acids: CASSLRDTPSYGYTF. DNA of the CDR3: TGTGCCAGCAGCTTAAGGGACACCCCTAGCTATGGCTACACCTTC.

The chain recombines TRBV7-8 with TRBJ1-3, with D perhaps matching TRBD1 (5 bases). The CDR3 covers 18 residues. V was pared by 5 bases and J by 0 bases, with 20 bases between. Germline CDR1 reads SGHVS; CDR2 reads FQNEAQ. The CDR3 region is CASSRLFVRGSSGNTIYF. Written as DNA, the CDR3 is TGTGCCAGCAGCCGCTTATTCGTTAGGGGATCCTCTGGAAACACCATATATTTT. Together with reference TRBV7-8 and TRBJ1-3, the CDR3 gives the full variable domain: GAGVSQSPRYKVAKRGQDVALRCDPISGHVSLFWYQQALGQGPEFLTYFQNEAQLDKSGLPSDRFFAERPEGSVSTLKIQRTQQEDSAVYLCASSRLFVRGSSGNTIYFGEGSWLTVV.

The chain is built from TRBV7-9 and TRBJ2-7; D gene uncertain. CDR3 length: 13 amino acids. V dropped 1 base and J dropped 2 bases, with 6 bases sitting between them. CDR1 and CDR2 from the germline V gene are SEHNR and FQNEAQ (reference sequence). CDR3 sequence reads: CASSLDSTYEQYF. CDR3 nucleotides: TGTGCCAGCAGCTTAGACAGTACCTACGAGCAGTACTTC.

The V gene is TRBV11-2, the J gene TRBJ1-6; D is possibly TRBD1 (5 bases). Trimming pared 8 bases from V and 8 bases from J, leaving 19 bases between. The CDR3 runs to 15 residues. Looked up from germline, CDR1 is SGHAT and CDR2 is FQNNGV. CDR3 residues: CASGQSWGTYSPLHF. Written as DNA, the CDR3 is TGTGCCAGCGGCCAGAGCTGGGGCACTTATTCACCCCTCCACTTT. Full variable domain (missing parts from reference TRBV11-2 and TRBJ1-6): EAGVAQSPRYKIIEKRQSVAFWCNPISGHATLYWYQQILGQGPKLLIQFQNNGVVDDSQLPKDRFSAERLKGVDSTLKIQPAKLEDSAVYLCASGQSWGTYSPLHFGNGTRLTVT.

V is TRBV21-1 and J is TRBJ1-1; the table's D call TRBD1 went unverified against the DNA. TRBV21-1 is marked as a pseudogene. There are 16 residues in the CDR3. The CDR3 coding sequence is TGTGCCAGCAGAGTCCCAGGGGCCCCGACGAACACTGAAGCTTTCTTT. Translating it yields CASRVPGAPTNTEAFF.

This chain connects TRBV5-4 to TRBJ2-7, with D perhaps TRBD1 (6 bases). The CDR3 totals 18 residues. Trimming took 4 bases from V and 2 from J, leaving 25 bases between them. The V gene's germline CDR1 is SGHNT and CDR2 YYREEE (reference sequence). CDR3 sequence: CASSNGLQGIGTPYEQYF. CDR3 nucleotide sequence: TGTGCCAGCAGCAATGGATTACAGGGTATAGGTACTCCCTACGAGCAGTACTTC.

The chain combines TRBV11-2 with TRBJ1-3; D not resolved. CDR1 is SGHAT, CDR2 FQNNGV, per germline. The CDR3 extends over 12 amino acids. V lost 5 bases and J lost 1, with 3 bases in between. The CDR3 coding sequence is TGTGCCAGCAGCCTGTCTGGAAACACCATATATTTT. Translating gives CASSLSGNTIYF.

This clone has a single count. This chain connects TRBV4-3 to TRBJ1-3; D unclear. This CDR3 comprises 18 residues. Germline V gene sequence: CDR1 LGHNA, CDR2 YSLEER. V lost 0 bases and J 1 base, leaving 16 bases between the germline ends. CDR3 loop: CASSQDLAVSSSGNTIYF. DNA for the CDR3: TGCGCCAGCAGCCAAGACTTGGCGGTATCGAGTTCTGGAAACACCATATATTTT.

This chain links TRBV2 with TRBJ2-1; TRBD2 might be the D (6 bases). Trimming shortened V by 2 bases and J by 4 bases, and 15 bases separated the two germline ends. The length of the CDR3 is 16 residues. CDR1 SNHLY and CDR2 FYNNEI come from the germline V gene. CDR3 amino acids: CASSEWRSGPYNEQFF. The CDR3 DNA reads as TGTGCCAGCAGTGAATGGAGAAGCGGGCCATACAATGAGCAGTTCTTC.

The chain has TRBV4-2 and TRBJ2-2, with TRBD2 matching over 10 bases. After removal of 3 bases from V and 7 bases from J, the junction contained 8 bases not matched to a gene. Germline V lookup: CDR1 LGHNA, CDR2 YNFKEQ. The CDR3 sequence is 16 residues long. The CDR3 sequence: CASSHPGVAGGGELFF. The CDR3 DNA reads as TGTGCCAGCAGCCACCCCGGGGTAGCGGGGGGCGGGGAGCTGTTTTTT.

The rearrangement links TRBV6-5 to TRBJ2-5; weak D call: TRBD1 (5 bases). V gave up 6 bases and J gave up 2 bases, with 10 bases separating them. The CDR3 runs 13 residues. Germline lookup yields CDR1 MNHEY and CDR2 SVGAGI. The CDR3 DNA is TGTGCCAGCAGAGACGACAGACAAGAGACCCAGTACTTC. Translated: CASRDDRQETQYF.

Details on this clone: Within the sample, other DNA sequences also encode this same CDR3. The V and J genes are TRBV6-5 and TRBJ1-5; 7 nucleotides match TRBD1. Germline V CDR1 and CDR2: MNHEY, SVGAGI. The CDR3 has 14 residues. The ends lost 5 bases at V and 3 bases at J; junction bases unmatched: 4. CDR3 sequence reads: CASSRTGFNQPQHF. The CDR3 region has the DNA TGTGCCAGCAGTAGGACAGGATTCAATCAGCCCCAGCATTTT.

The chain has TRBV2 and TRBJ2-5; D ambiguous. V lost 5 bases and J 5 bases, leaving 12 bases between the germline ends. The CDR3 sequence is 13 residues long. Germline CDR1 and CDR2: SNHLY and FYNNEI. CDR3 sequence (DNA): TGTGCCAGCAGTATCGTCCGAGGTGAGACCCAGTACTTC. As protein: CASSIVRGETQYF.

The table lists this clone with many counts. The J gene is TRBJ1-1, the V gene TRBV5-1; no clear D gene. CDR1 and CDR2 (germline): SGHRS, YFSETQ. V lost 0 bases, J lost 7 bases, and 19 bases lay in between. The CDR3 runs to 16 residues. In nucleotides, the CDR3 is TGCGCCAGCAGCTTGGGCGGAACGAACGACGAGAGTGAAGCTTTCTTT. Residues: CASSLGGTNDESEAFF.

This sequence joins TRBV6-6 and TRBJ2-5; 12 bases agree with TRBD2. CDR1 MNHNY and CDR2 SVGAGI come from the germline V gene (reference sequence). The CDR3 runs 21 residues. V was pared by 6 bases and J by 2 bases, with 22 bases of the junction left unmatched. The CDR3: CASSPGTGSVGTSGLQETQYF. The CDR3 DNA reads TGTGCCAGCAGCCCCGGGACAGGGAGTGTTGGGACTAGCGGGCTGCAAGAGACCCAGTACTTC.

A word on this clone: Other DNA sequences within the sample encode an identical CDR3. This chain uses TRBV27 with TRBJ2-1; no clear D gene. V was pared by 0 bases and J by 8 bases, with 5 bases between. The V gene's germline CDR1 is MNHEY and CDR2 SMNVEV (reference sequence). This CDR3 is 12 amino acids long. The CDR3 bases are TGTGCCAGCAGTTTATCTCGGGATGAGCAGTTCTTC. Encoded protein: CASSLSRDEQFF.

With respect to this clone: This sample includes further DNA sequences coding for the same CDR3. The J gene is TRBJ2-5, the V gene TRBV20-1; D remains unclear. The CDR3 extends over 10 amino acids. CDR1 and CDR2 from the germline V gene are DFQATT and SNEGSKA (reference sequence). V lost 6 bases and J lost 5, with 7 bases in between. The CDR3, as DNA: TGCAGTGCGCAACGGGAGACCCAGTACTTC. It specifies CSAQRETQYF.

The CDR3 here is CASSPRDRAGELFF. CDR3 nucleotide sequence: TGCGCCAGCAGCCCCCGGGACAGAGCCGGGGAGCTGTTTTTT. The rearrangement uses TRBV5-1 and TRBJ2-2; 7 bases map to TRBD1. The V and J ends lost 4 bases and 6 bases, in that order; junction bases with no gene match: 6. This CDR3 is built from 14 residues. Germline CDR1 and CDR2: SGHRS and YFSETQ.

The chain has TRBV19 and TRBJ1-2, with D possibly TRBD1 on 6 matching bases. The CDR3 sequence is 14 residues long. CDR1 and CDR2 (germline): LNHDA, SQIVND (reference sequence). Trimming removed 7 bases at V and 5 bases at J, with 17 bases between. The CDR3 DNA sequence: TGTGCCAGTACTTGGGGGACACGAGCGTATGGCTACACCTTC. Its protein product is CASTWGTRAYGYTF.

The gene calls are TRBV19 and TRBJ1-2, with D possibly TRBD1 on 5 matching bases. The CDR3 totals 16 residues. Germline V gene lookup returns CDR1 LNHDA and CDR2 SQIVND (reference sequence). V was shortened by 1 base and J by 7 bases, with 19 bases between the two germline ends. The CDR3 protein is CASSIAPQQGSGGYTF. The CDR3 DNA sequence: TGTGCCAGTAGTATAGCCCCCCAGCAGGGAAGTGGTGGCTACACCTTC.

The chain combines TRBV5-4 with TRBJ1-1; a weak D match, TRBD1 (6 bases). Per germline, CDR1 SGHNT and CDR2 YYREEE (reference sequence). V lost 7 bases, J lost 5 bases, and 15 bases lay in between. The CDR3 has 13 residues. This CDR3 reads CASLSGTRTEAFF. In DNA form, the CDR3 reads TGTGCCAGCCTTTCGGGGACACGGACTGAAGCTTTCTTT.

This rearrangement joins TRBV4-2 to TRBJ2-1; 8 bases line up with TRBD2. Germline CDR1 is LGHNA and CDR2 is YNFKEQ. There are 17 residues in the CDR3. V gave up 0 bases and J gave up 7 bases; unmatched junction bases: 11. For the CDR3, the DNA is TGTGCCAGCAGCCAAGATATTTGGCGGGGGGATTCGAATGAGCAGTTCTTC. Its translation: CASSQDIWRGDSNEQFF.

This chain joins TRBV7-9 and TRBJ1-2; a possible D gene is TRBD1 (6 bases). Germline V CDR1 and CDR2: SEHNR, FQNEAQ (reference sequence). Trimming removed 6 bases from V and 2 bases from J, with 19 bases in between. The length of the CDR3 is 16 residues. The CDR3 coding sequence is TGTGCCAGCAGGGGATTAGGGGGGGATCTCAACTATGGCTACACCTTC. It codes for CASRGLGGDLNYGYTF.

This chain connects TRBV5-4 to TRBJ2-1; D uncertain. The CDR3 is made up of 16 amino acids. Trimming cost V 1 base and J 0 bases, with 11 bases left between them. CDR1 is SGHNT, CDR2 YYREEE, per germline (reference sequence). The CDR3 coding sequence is TGTGCCAGCAGCTTGCCCGCCAGTTACTCCTACAATGAGCAGTTCTTC. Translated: CASSLPASYSYNEQFF.

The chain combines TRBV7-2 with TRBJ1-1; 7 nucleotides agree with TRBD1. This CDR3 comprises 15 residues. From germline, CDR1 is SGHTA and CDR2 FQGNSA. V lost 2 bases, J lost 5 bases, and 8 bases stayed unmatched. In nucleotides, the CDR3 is TGTGCCAGCAGCTTAATTGACAGGGTGGGGACTGAAGCTTTCTTT. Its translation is CASSLIDRVGTEAFF.

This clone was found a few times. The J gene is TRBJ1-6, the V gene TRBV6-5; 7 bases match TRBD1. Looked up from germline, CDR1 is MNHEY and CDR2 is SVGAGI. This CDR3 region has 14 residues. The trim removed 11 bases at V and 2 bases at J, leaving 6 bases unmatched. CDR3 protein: CAARDRAYNSPLHF. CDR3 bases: TGTGCCGCAAGAGACAGGGCCTATAATTCACCCCTCCACTTT.